This is a list of T cell receptor beta chains from one sample in a study of human T cells and chemical hapten exposure. One entry per CDR3 protein, called by TCRdb with MiXCR from the RACE reads. The sample lists about 160,000 distinct CDR3 sequences; about a quarter were seen once. The specimen comprised whole blood, sampled in connection with sensitization to the hapten diphenylcyclopropenone (DPC). These receptor sequences come from a woman aged 18-30 years with alopecia areata. Some clones in this sample may be carry-over from other donors' samples. Both conserved end residues are part of each CDR3. A D gene is named only where the DNA matches it firmly.

d_call v_call cdr3_aa
TRBD1 TRBV18 CASSGPGTGTGSPLHF
. TRBV12-3/TRBV12-4 CASTLQSTGELFF
. TRBV12-3/TRBV12-4 CASSLQGNTGELFF
TRBD1 TRBV6-6 CASTDRSYEQYF
TRBD2 TRBV6-4 CASSDLASGDYNEQFF
. TRBV12-3/TRBV12-4 CASSFYLGNVNYGYTF
. TRBV4-3 CASSPGVLNQPQHF
. TRBV18 CASSGYEKLFF
. TRBV27 CASSASRSTDTQYF
TRBD1 TRBV6-5 CASSRQGAATGELFF
. TRBV7-9 CASSLVRVGGNTGELFF
. TRBV18 CASSHQAIGSPQPQHF
TRBD2 TRBV9 CASSFSGANQETQYF
. TRBV21-1 CASSTVKGAITDTQYF